These 31 T cell receptor beta chains came from one sample sequenced in a study of technical replicates of blood from several donors. Measured with immunoSEQ multiplex PCR; TCRdb has only the in-frame clones, and not every one. This sample yields approximately 49,000 clones, of which 80% to 95% are seen a single time; 3% to 4% belongs to the top ten. Sequencing was carried out using PBMCs. These receptor sequences come from a human donor in good health. Some clones in this sample may be carry-over from other donors' samples.

This sequence joins TRBV6-6 and TRBJ2-3; 9 bases agree with TRBD2. The CDR3 is 15 amino acids. CDR1 is MNHNY and CDR2 is SVGAGI in the germline V gene (reference sequence). Germline trimming cut 7 bases from V and 2 bases from J; bases unmatched to any gene: 7. CDR3 coding DNA: TGTGCCAGCACTTCCTTAGCGGGAGTCACAGATACGCAGTATTTT. It translates to CASTSLAGVTDTQYF.

This rearrangement joins TRBV30 to TRBJ1-1; no reliable D call. The V end lost 1 base, the J end lost 0 bases, and 3 bases lay between the germline ends. Germline V lookup: CDR1 GTSNPN, CDR2 SVGIG (reference sequence). This CDR3 has 12 residues. CDR3 amino acids: CAWSAMNTEAFF. Written as DNA, the CDR3 is TGTGCCTGGAGTGCCATGAACACTGAAGCTTTCTTT.

The rearrangement uses TRBV4-2 and TRBJ1-5, with 8 positions matching TRBD1. The J segment lost 5 bases and the V segment lost 3 bases, leaving 3 bases of the junction unmatched. Germline CDR1 and CDR2: LGHNA and YNFKEQ. The CDR3 runs to 14 residues. CDR3 sequence (DNA): TGTGCCAGCAGCCAGGCGGACAGGGATCAGCCCCAGCATTTT. Amino acids: CASSQADRDQPQHF.

This rearrangement joins TRBV2 to TRBJ2-3; D remains ambiguous. V lost 4 bases and J lost 0, with 17 bases in between. The germline V gene encodes CDR1 SNHLY and CDR2 FYNNEI. The CDR3 extends over 17 amino acids. The CDR3 DNA is TGTGCCAGCAGTGGATTCTGGAGATCGTCTAGCACAGATACGCAGTATTTT. Translating it yields CASSGFWRSSSTDTQYF.

In its sample, this clone was seen once. V gene TRBV5-1 combines with J gene TRBJ1-2; D possibly corresponds to TRBD1 (6 bases). Germline CDR1 SGHRS, CDR2 YFSETQ. The CDR3 has 12 residues. V lost 5 bases and J lost 4, with 9 bases in between. In nucleotides, the CDR3 is TGCGCCAGCAGTCCGGACAGCTATGGCTACACCTTC. Translation gives CASSPDSYGYTF.

V is TRBV7-3 and J is TRBJ2-5; D might be TRBD2 (7 bases). The CDR3 extends over 15 amino acids. Trimming took 3 bases from V and 1 from J, leaving 12 bases between them. From germline, CDR1 is SGHTA and CDR2 FQGTGA. For the CDR3, the DNA is TGTGCCAGCAGCTTCGATCGGGGGGCCCAAGAGACCCAGTACTTC. This codes for CASSFDRGAQETQYF.

The gene calls are TRBV7-3 and TRBJ1-2, with unresolved D. The length of the CDR3 is 13 residues. From germline, CDR1 is SGHTA and CDR2 FQGTGA. Trimming removed 3 bases at V and 4 bases at J, with 9 bases between. CDR3 sequence: CASSFSSSYGYTF. The CDR3 DNA is TGTGCCAGCAGCTTTAGCTCTAGCTATGGCTACACCTTC. The variable domain in full, with the rest retrieved from reference TRBV7-3 and TRBJ1-2, is GAGVSQTPSNKVTEKGKYVELRCDPISGHTALYWYRQSLGQGPEFLIYFQGTGAADDSGLPNDRFFAVRPEGSVSTLKIQRTERGDSAVYLCASSFSSSYGYTFGSGTRLTVV.

CDR3 region: CASSYSTGLSYGYTF. CDR3 in DNA: TGTGCCAGCAGTTACTCGACAGGTCTCAGCTATGGCTACACCTTC. The chain has TRBV6-5 and TRBJ1-2, with D maybe TRBD1 (6 bases). V was trimmed by 0 bases and J by 4 bases, leaving 12 bases between them. CDR3 length: 15 amino acids. Germline V lookup: CDR1 MNHEY, CDR2 SVGAGI.

The rearrangement uses TRBV6-6 and TRBJ1-6, with D tentatively TRBD1 (6 bases). CDR1 is MNHNY, CDR2 SVGAGI, per germline (reference sequence). Trimming took off 0 bases at V and 8 bases at J, with 14 bases between the two ends. The CDR3 sequence is 16 residues long. CDR3 in amino acids: CASSYSGQGRDSPLHF. In nucleotides, the CDR3 is TGTGCCAGCAGTTACTCGGGGCAGGGGAGGGATTCACCCCTCCACTTT.

The J gene is TRBJ1-1, the V gene TRBV11-2, with 10 bases lining up with TRBD1. Trimming removed 5 bases from V and 1 base from J; junction bases left unmatched: 7. Germline loops: CDR1 SGHAT, CDR2 FQNNGV. There are 16 residues in the CDR3. The CDR3: CASSGDRGLRNTEAFF. The CDR3 DNA is TGTGCCAGCAGCGGAGACAGGGGGCTGAGGAACACTGAAGCTTTCTTT.

The chain links TRBV5-1 to TRBJ1-1, with 8 bases lining up with TRBD1. V lost 3 bases to trimming and J lost 5 bases; unmatched junction nucleotides: 3. This CDR3 has 13 residues. Germline loops: CDR1 SGHRS, CDR2 YFSETQ. The CDR3 loop reads CASSWGDRTEAFF. The CDR3 DNA is TGCGCCAGCAGCTGGGGGGACAGGACTGAAGCTTTCTTT.

The V call is TRBV5-1, the J call TRBJ2-5; 14 nucleotides align to TRBD2. The V gene's germline CDR1 is SGHRS and CDR2 YFSETQ. After removal of 0 bases from V and 4 bases from J, the junction contained 14 bases not matched to a gene. CDR3 length equals 20 residues. As DNA, the CDR3 is TGCGCCAGCAGCTTGGAACCGGGGGGGACTAGCGGGAGTTTAGGAGAGACCCAGTACTTC. Residues: CASSLEPGGTSGSLGETQYF.

The rearrangement uses TRBV6-1 and TRBJ1-1, with a possible D match to TRBD1 (5 bases). V lost 2 bases and J lost 10, with 20 bases in between. CDR3 length: 15 residues. The germline V gene encodes CDR1 MNHNS and CDR2 SASEGT. Here the CDR3 reads CASSEKSVWGGRAFF. The CDR3 nucleotides read TGTGCCAGCAGTGAAAAGAGTGTATGGGGGGGGAGAGCTTTCTTT.

The chain uses TRBV7-8 and TRBJ1-2, with a tentative D call TRBD1 (6 bases). Germline assignment: CDR1 SGHVS and CDR2 FQNEAQ. The CDR3 contains 15 residues. The V gene lost 4 bases and the J gene lost 0 bases, with 12 bases spanning the gap. The CDR3 nucleotides read TGTGCCAGCAGCTCGTCGGACAGAACTAACTATGGCTACACCTTC. Encoded protein: CASSSSDRTNYGYTF.

This clone was recorded once. The V gene is TRBV6-5, the J gene TRBJ1-3; TRBD1 aligns across 7 bases. V lost 6 bases to trimming and J lost 0 bases; unmatched junction nucleotides: 5. Germline lookup yields CDR1 MNHEY and CDR2 SVGAGI. The CDR3 sequence is 15 residues long. CDR3 in amino acids: CASSTDRVSGNTIYF. The CDR3 nucleotides are TGTGCCAGCAGCACCGACAGGGTCTCTGGAAACACCATATATTTT.

J is TRBJ1-2 and V is TRBV19; the match to TRBD1 covers 9 bases. CDR1 is LNHDA and CDR2 is SQIVND in the germline V gene (reference sequence). This CDR3 has 15 amino acids. The J segment lost 6 bases and the V segment lost 3 bases, leaving 8 bases of the junction unmatched. The CDR3 coding sequence is TGTGCCAGTAGTATCGTAGCGGGACAGGGTAATGGCTACACCTTC. The encoded protein is CASSIVAGQGNGYTF.

The gene calls are TRBV19 and TRBJ1-2; the D gene is possibly TRBD1 (5 bases). The CDR3 contains 16 residues. CDR1 is LNHDA, CDR2 SQIVND, per germline (reference sequence). Trimming removed 9 bases from V and 0 bases from J, with 20 bases in between. The CDR3, as DNA: TGTGCCAGCGGACACCCGGCGGGGTGGCCTAACTATGGCTACACCTTC. It encodes CASGHPAGWPNYGYTF.

The V call is TRBV10-3, the J call TRBJ2-7; 11 bases line up with TRBD2. From germline, CDR1 is ENHRY and CDR2 SYGVKD. With 7 bases clipped from V and 2 bases from J, the junction kept 4 bases outside the gene matches. This CDR3 contains 14 residues. The CDR3 loop is CAIKKLAGAYEQYF. CDR3 in DNA: TGTGCCATCAAGAAACTAGCGGGGGCCTACGAGCAGTACTTC.

The rearrangement joins TRBV11-2 to TRBJ1-4, with TRBD1 identical over 9 bases. V lost 1 base to trimming and J lost 11 bases; unmatched junction nucleotides: 8. Germline V gene lookup returns CDR1 SGHAT and CDR2 FQNNGV. CDR3 length: 15 residues. CDR3 sequence (DNA): TGTGCCAGCAGCTTAGGCGGGACAGGGATGAGGAAACTGTTTTTT. This codes for CASSLGGTGMRKLFF.

The V gene is TRBV10-3, the J gene TRBJ2-7, with a possible D match to TRBD2 (6 bases). The CDR3 contains 14 residues. CDR1 and CDR2 from the germline V gene are ENHRY and SYGVKD. Trimming removed 4 bases at V and 3 bases at J, with 13 bases between. CDR3 loop: CAISAGTGDYEQYF. CDR3 in DNA: TGTGCCATCAGTGCCGGGACGGGGGACTACGAGCAGTACTTC.

The chain carries TRBV10-3 and TRBJ1-2; weak D call: TRBD1 (5 bases). Trimming took 0 bases from V and 2 from J, leaving 7 bases between them. This CDR3 is built from 14 residues. Germline lookup yields CDR1 ENHRY and CDR2 SYGVKD. DNA for the CDR3: TGTGCCATCAGTGAGTCCCCAGGGAACTATGGCTACACCTTC. As protein: CAISESPGNYGYTF.

The chain carries TRBV6-1 and TRBJ1-2; D is perhaps TRBD1 (6 bases). Germline V gene data show CDR1 as MNHNS and CDR2 as SASEGT. V lost 7 bases and J 4 bases, leaving 16 bases between the germline ends. This CDR3 is 14 amino acids long. DNA of the CDR3: TGTGCCAGCATCCTAGAATGGGGGCCCTATGGCTACACCTTC. Amino acid sequence: CASILEWGPYGYTF.

The chain links TRBV5-1 to TRBJ1-2, with 7 nucleotides matching TRBD1. The germline CDR1 and CDR2 sequences are SGHRS and YFSETQ. Trimming removed 2 bases from V and 5 bases from J; junction bases left unmatched: 9. The CDR3 runs to 15 residues. The CDR3 DNA follows: TGCGCCAGCAGCTTTGAACAGGGGATACGATATGGCTACACCTTC. Protein sequence: CASSFEQGIRYGYTF.

V gene TRBV19 combines with J gene TRBJ1-1, with D possibly matching TRBD1 (5 bases). The CDR3 sequence is 15 residues long. V was trimmed by 7 bases and J by 0 bases, leaving 15 bases between them. Germline CDR1 is LNHDA and CDR2 is SQIVND (reference sequence). DNA of the CDR3: TGTGCCAGTATTACTTCCGACAGACTGAACACTGAAGCTTTCTTT. It codes for CASITSDRLNTEAFF. The complete variable domain, with remaining parts taken from reference TRBV19 and TRBJ1-1, reads DGGITQSPKYLFRKEGQNVTLSCEQNLNHDAMYWYRQDPGQGLRLIYYSQIVNDFQKGDIAEGYSVSREKKESFPLTVTSAQKNPTAFYLCASITSDRLNTEAFFGQGTRLTVV.

This CDR3 reads CASSPSVVYGYTF. In nucleotides, the CDR3 is TGTGCCAGCAGTCCCTCCGTCGTCTATGGCTACACCTTC. This chain links TRBV27 with TRBJ1-2; the D is unclear. Trimming stripped 5 bases from V and 4 bases from J, with 11 bases between. The CDR3 extends over 13 amino acids. CDR1 MNHEY and CDR2 SMNVEV come from the germline V gene (reference sequence).

The chain couples TRBV2 to TRBJ2-3; unclear D gene. Trimming took 8 bases from V and 3 from J, leaving 9 bases between them. The germline V gene has CDR1 SNHLY and CDR2 FYNNEI. The CDR3 has 12 residues. DNA of the CDR3: TGTGCCAGCGCTTGGGCGACAGATACGCAGTATTTT. Translating gives CASAWATDTQYF.

The V call is TRBV10-3, the J call TRBJ2-1, with D possibly matching TRBD1 (5 bases). Germline V gene lookup returns CDR1 ENHRY and CDR2 SYGVKD. This CDR3 has 12 amino acids. With 5 bases removed from V and 5 bases from J, the gap between germline ends came to 7 bases. The CDR3 region has the DNA TGTGCCATCAGTCCCAGGGACAATGAGCAGTTCTTC. Amino acids: CAISPRDNEQFF.

The chain joins TRBV2 to TRBJ2-2; TRBD1 matches at 8 bases. The J segment lost 0 bases and the V segment lost 7 bases, leaving 7 bases of the junction unmatched. Germline values: CDR1 SNHLY, CDR2 FYNNEI. This CDR3 comprises 16 residues. For the CDR3, the DNA is TGTGCCAGCACCCGACAGGGGACCTCGAACACCGGGGAGCTGTTTTTT. Residues: CASTRQGTSNTGELFF.

The chain links TRBV19 to TRBJ2-7, with a possible D match to TRBD1 (6 bases). Germline CDR1 and CDR2: LNHDA and SQIVND (reference sequence). The CDR3 spans 15 residues. V gave up 1 base and J gave up 4 bases, with 14 bases separating them. The CDR3 loop reads CASSIVVAGVYEQYF. The CDR3 bases are TGTGCCAGTAGTATAGTTGTGGCAGGGGTTTACGAGCAGTACTTC. Filled out from reference TRBV19 and TRBJ2-7, the complete variable domain reads DGGITQSPKYLFRKEGQNVTLSCEQNLNHDAMYWYRQDPGQGLRLIYYSQIVNDFQKGDIAEGYSVSREKKESFPLTVTSAQKNPTAFYLCASSIVVAGVYEQYFGPGTRLTVT.

The chain recombines TRBV18 with TRBJ2-3; D possibly corresponds to TRBD1 (6 bases). Germline V gene data show CDR1 as KGHSH and CDR2 as LQKENI. V lost 3 bases, J lost 2 bases, and 9 bases lay in between. CDR3 length: 14 residues. The CDR3 DNA sequence: TGTGCCAGCTCACCGTGGACAGACACAGATACGCAGTATTTT. Protein sequence: CASSPWTDTDTQYF.

V gene TRBV6-5 combines with J gene TRBJ2-7; D unclear. The CDR3 runs to 15 residues. The germline V gene has CDR1 MNHEY and CDR2 SVGAGI. V lost 0 bases and J 0 bases, leaving 9 bases between the germline ends. CDR3 sequence reads: CASSYSTGFSYEQYF. The CDR3 DNA reads TGTGCCAGCAGTTACTCGACTGGGTTCTCCTACGAGCAGTACTTC.